A single sample gave rise to the 2 T cell receptor beta chains below, sequenced in a study of shared clonotypes between healthy human individuals. Clones were read by immunoSEQ multiplex PCR, and TCRdb kept only the in-frame ones, dropping some. The profile covers fewer than 1.4 million clones, with 78% appearing a single time and roughly 0.65% taken by the ten largest. Source material: memory CD4+ T cells from PBMCs. Stated subset: CD45RA-negative fraction. These receptors were taken from a man between 18 and 29 years old in good health. Some clones in this sample may be carry-over from other donors' samples.

This clone was seen only once. The V call is TRBV18, the J call TRBJ1-3; possibly TRBD1 for D (5 bases). CDR1 is KGHSH and CDR2 is LQKENI in the germline V gene. V was cut by 5 bases and J by 0 bases, with 8 bases left in between. The CDR3 contains 14 residues. CDR3 region: CASSSDISGNTIYF. In DNA, the CDR3 is TGTGCCAGCTCATCGGACATCTCTGGAAACACCATATATTTT.

This chain uses TRBV4-2 with TRBJ2-2, with 11 bases aligning to TRBD2. Germline values: CDR1 LGHNA, CDR2 YNFKEQ. This CDR3 comprises 20 residues. The J segment lost 4 bases and the V segment lost 0 bases, leaving 13 bases of the junction unmatched. This CDR3 is CASSQDFLAGGPTGTGELFF. The CDR3 DNA is TGTGCCAGCAGCCAAGATTTTTTAGCGGGAGGGCCTACTGGCACCGGGGAGCTGTTTTTT.